The 19 T cell receptor beta chains in this list originate from one sample, sequenced in a study of blood T cell repertoires in COVID-19 (TCRdb year 2020). Libraries were built with the immunoSEQ multiplex PCR assay. TCRdb took this table from immuneACCESS and kept in-frame rearrangements with V and J called. Such tables lack part of the clones; where checked against another copy, unresolved V genes explain under half of the gap, and the rest is unexplained. In this sample the table shows 390,000 or so clones, 90% of which occur a single time. The ten top clones hold around 7% of the sample. Sample: peripheral blood. All receptors come from a man between 18 and 35 years old with active or convalescent COVID-19.

This clone was seen once. The chain has TRBV6-5 and TRBJ1-5, with D tentatively TRBD1 (5 bases). This CDR3 has 14 amino acids. The V end lost 0 bases, the J end lost 5 bases, and 8 bases lay between the germline ends. Germline V gene lookup returns CDR1 MNHEY and CDR2 SVGAGI. CDR3 in amino acids: CASSYSGGDQPQHF. Written as DNA, the CDR3 is TGTGCCAGCAGTTACTCGGGAGGGGATCAGCCCCAGCATTTT.

The chain combines TRBV6-2 or TRBV6-3 with TRBJ2-7, with D tentatively TRBD2 (6 bases). CDR3 length: 15 residues. V shed 5 bases and J shed 0 bases, with 14 bases lying between them. Germline V gives CDR1 MNHEY, CDR2 SVGEGT. This chain's CDR3 is CASSGERARSYEQYF. The CDR3 DNA reads TGTGCCAGCAGTGGGGAGCGGGCACGCTCCTACGAGCAGTACTTC.

The chain joins TRBV4-2 to TRBJ2-2; weak D call: TRBD2 (5 bases). Germline CDR1 and CDR2: LGHNA and YNFKEQ. The CDR3 runs 14 residues. V lost 1 base and J lost 6, with 9 bases in between. CDR3 in amino acids: CASSQVFSAGELFF. The CDR3 DNA reads as TGTGCCAGCAGCCAAGTATTTAGCGCCGGGGAGCTGTTTTTT.

V gene TRBV11-2 combines with J gene TRBJ2-1; tentatively, D is TRBD1 (7 bases). Germline CDR1 is SGHAT and CDR2 is FQNNGV. Trimming took off 5 bases at V and 5 bases at J, with 22 bases between the two ends. There are 17 residues in the CDR3. CDR3 nucleotide sequence: TGTGCCAGCAGCCGCCGGGGGTCAGACAGGGTCCACAATGAGCAGTTCTTC. It translates to CASSRRGSDRVHNEQFF.

V and J are TRBV2 and TRBJ2-1; D ambiguous. Trimming cost V 3 bases and J 6 bases, with 12 bases left between them. The CDR3 extends over 14 amino acids. The V gene's germline CDR1 is SNHLY and CDR2 FYNNEI. This CDR3 is CASSDVVGANEQFF. In DNA, the CDR3 is TGTGCCAGCAGTGATGTAGTCGGTGCCAATGAGCAGTTCTTC.

The chain employs TRBV7-9 and TRBJ1-6; D may be TRBD1 (6 bases). With 2 bases removed from V and 7 bases from J, the gap between germline ends came to 12 bases. Germline V gene data show CDR1 as SEHNR and CDR2 as FQNEAQ (reference sequence). The CDR3 is made up of 15 amino acids. CDR3 residues: CASSLQGWTNSPLHF. CDR3 coding DNA: TGTGCCAGCAGCTTACAGGGGTGGACGAATTCACCCCTCCACTTT.

This clone appeared once. This chain links TRBV10-3 with TRBJ2-1; tentatively, D is TRBD1 (6 bases). Per the germline V gene, CDR1 is ENHRY and CDR2 is SYGVKD. The CDR3 contains 12 residues. V dropped 6 bases and J dropped 6 bases, with 9 bases sitting between them. CDR3 amino acids: CAIREGGNEQFF. As DNA, the CDR3 is TGTGCCATCAGGGAAGGGGGCAATGAGCAGTTCTTC.

The V gene is TRBV7-9, the J gene TRBJ1-2; TRBD1 is a possible D gene (5 bases). Trimming shortened V by 6 bases and J by 6 bases, and 14 bases separated the two germline ends. CDR1 is SEHNR and CDR2 is FQNEAQ in the germline V gene (reference sequence). The CDR3 is 13 residues long. This CDR3 reads CASSLSTDHGYTF. CDR3 nucleotides: TGTGCCAGCAGTCTATCGACAGACCATGGCTACACCTTC.

The chain recombines TRBV2 with TRBJ1-5, with D hard to call. V gave up 6 bases and J gave up 1 base, with 13 bases separating them. The CDR3 is 15 residues long. Germline-derived CDR1 and CDR2 are SNHLY and FYNNEI. CDR3 sequence reads: CASRSLRQSNQPQHF. The CDR3 bases are TGTGCCAGCAGAAGCTTACGACAAAGCAATCAGCCCCAGCATTTT.

The chain is built from TRBV7-9 and TRBJ2-7; TRBD1 matches at 9 bases. V was clipped by 0 bases and J by 1 base; unmatched bases: 4. CDR1 is SEHNR, CDR2 FQNEAQ, per germline (reference sequence). This CDR3 has 16 residues. This CDR3 reads CASSLASGTGSYEQYF. DNA of the CDR3: TGTGCCAGCAGCTTAGCGTCCGGGACAGGGTCCTACGAGCAGTACTTC.

This clone appeared a few times. The gene calls are TRBV19 and TRBJ1-4; D is ambiguous. V lost 10 bases and J 7 bases, leaving 19 bases between the germline ends. From germline, CDR1 is LNHDA and CDR2 SQIVND (reference sequence). The CDR3 runs 14 residues. The CDR3 DNA follows: TGTGCCATCGGATCGGGAGTAGGAGGTGAAAAACTGTTTTTT. Translated: CAIGSGVGGEKLFF.

The CDR3 bases are TGTGCCAGCAGGCGACAGGATAGCAATCAGCCCCAGCATTTT. It yields the protein CASRRQDSNQPQHF. The chain employs TRBV6-5 and TRBJ1-5; tentatively, D is TRBD1 (6 bases). Germline CDR1 and CDR2: MNHEY and SVGAGI. Between the trimmed V and J ends, which lost 6 bases and 0 bases, there was a span of 9 bases. The CDR3 loop spans 14 amino acids.

The V and J genes are TRBV7-2 and TRBJ1-4; D unresolved. V was clipped by 10 bases and J by 7 bases, with 16 bases between them. Per the germline V gene, CDR1 is SGHTA and CDR2 is FQGNSA. This CDR3 contains 13 residues. CDR3 residues: CATKFYGSEKLFF. CDR3 DNA: TGTGCCACCAAATTTTATGGTAGTGAAAAACTGTTTTTT.

The gene calls are TRBV5-4 and TRBJ1-1; a weak D match, TRBD1 (6 bases). V was shortened by 5 bases and J by 1 base, with 15 bases between the two germline ends. Germline CDR1 SGHNT, CDR2 YYREEE (reference sequence). The length of the CDR3 is 15 residues. The chain's CDR3 is CASRSGEGQNTEAFF. The CDR3 DNA reads TGTGCCAGCAGGTCAGGGGAGGGCCAGAACACTGAAGCTTTCTTT.

This sequence joins TRBV13 and TRBJ2-7; a weak D match, TRBD1 (6 bases). This CDR3 comprises 14 residues. The germline V gene has CDR1 PRHDT and CDR2 FYEKMQ (reference sequence). V gave up 7 bases and J gave up 6 bases, with 19 bases separating them. CDR3 loop: CASTRGGQNLEQYF. Here the CDR3 DNA reads TGTGCCAGCACCCGAGGAGGACAGAATCTCGAGCAGTACTTC.

This clone was counted between two and nine times. The chain employs TRBV5-4 and TRBJ1-1; D unclear. V was trimmed by 2 bases and J by 1 base, leaving 6 bases between them. CDR1 and CDR2 (germline): SGHNT, YYREEE (reference sequence). This CDR3 spans 13 amino acids. The chain's CDR3 is CASSFMSNTEAFF. CDR3 in DNA: TGTGCCAGCAGCTTCATGTCGAACACTGAAGCTTTCTTT.

The genes are TRBV27 and TRBJ1-1, with 8 positions matching TRBD1. This CDR3 region has 15 residues. Germline CDR1 is MNHEY and CDR2 is SMNVEV (reference sequence). The trim removed 5 bases at V and 0 bases at J, leaving 5 bases unmatched. DNA for the CDR3: TGTGCCAGCAGTGTCGGACAGGGCATGAACACTGAAGCTTTCTTT. Residues: CASSVGQGMNTEAFF.

This chain links TRBV14 with TRBJ1-2; possible D gene TRBD1, 6 bases. V was pared by 4 bases and J by 5 bases, with 14 bases between. CDR1 is SGHDN and CDR2 is FVKESK in the germline V gene. This CDR3 contains 14 residues. The CDR3 bases are TGTGCCAGCAGCCGCAGGGGTGACAGTTATGGCTACACCTTC. As protein: CASSRRGDSYGYTF. Filled out from reference TRBV14 and TRBJ1-2, the complete variable domain reads EAGVTQFPSHSVIEKGQTVTLRCDPISGHDNLYWYRRVMGKEIKFLLHFVKESKQDESGMPNNRFLAERTGGTYSTLKVQPAELEDSGVYFCASSRRGDSYGYTFGSGTRLTVV.

The chain links TRBV5-1 to TRBJ2-2, with a weak D call TRBD2 (5 bases). V gave up 2 bases and J gave up 4 bases, with 9 bases separating them. This CDR3 contains 14 residues. Per the germline V gene, CDR1 is SGHRS and CDR2 is YFSETQ. CDR3 in DNA: TGCGCCAGCAGCTTAGCTAGCCGCACCGGGGAGCTGTTTTTT. As protein: CASSLASRTGELFF.